The rows below give T cell receptor beta chains drawn from one sample of a study of T-cell reconstitution after alpha-beta-depleted transplantation in children. MiXCR, run by TCRdb on the PCR reads, gives a single entry per CDR3 protein. The sample includes 200,000 or so distinct CDR3 sequences, about 6% seen only once; the top ten take about 4.3%. The starting material was PBMCs, obtained before TCRalphabeta/CD19-depleted stem cell transplant. These receptors came from a girl less than two years old with combined immunodeficiency, due to receive a stem cell transplant. Both conserved end residues are trimmed from each CDR3.

v_call: TRBV20-1; cdr3_aa: SAMLWGPTSTDTQY
v_call: TRBV21-1; cdr3_aa: ASSTQY
v_call: TRBV4-3; cdr3_aa: ASSQGTGTSEKLF
v_call: TRBV12-3/TRBV12-4; cdr3_aa: ASSPLRPAAYNEQF
v_call: TRBV7-6; cdr3_aa: ASSPGLAGGPGTDTRY
v_call: TRBV6-1; cdr3_aa: ASSGLNSYNSPLH
v_call: TRBV12-3/TRBV12-4; cdr3_aa: ASSTGFYEQY
v_call: TRBV28; cdr3_aa: ASSLSSGGDTQY
v_call: TRBV27; cdr3_aa: ASSYQTSGDTQY
v_call: TRBV20-1; cdr3_aa: SARKAGPLSYEQY
v_call: TRBV9; cdr3_aa: ASSVAATAGYEQY
v_call: TRBV29-1; cdr3_aa: SVSMVGGQANNEQF
v_call: TRBV12-3/TRBV12-4; cdr3_aa: ASSLAGITGELF
v_call: TRBV9; cdr3_aa: ASSKQTDSYEQY
v_call: TRBV12-3/TRBV12-4; cdr3_aa: ASSLYEGGTGELF
v_call: TRBV29-1; cdr3_aa: SVEQGNNYGYT
v_call: TRBV6-2/TRBV6-3; cdr3_aa: ASTNNYEQY
v_call: TRBV4-3; cdr3_aa: ASSQDRDRGETQY
v_call: TRBV12-3/TRBV12-4; cdr3_aa: ASSFLLPRSGYGYT
v_call: TRBV4-3; cdr3_aa: ASSQALRGYEQY
v_call: TRBV5-1; cdr3_aa: ASSFLAGEATDTQY
v_call: TRBV30; cdr3_aa: AWTTTNTEAF
v_call: TRBV5-1; cdr3_aa: ASSLNGQTYEQY
v_call: TRBV4-1; cdr3_aa: ASSLRGGNTIY
v_call: TRBV28; cdr3_aa: ATEPDREVHEQY
v_call: TRBV7-9; cdr3_aa: ASSLPRASGSGELF
v_call: TRBV7-8; cdr3_aa: ASSLKRQGVITGELF
v_call: TRBV14; cdr3_aa: ASSHLAGGQDTQY
v_call: TRBV7-2; cdr3_aa: ASTRLSGPDTQY
v_call: TRBV7-2; cdr3_aa: ASSLFGTQAGNTIY
v_call: TRBV2; cdr3_aa: ACSAGGLAVTLAKNIQY
v_call: TRBV12-3/TRBV12-4; cdr3_aa: ASSLVSGRSSYNEQF
v_call: TRBV7-2; cdr3_aa: ATQRDRGPETQY
v_call: TRBV28; cdr3_aa: ASSRGMYEQY
v_call: TRBV29-1; cdr3_aa: SVAGSGKAYEQY
v_call: TRBV10-3; cdr3_aa: AISDSGGSSGANVLT
v_call: TRBV15; cdr3_aa: ATRDHGHEKLF
v_call: TRBV11-2; cdr3_aa: ASSSPGGDYGYT
v_call: TRBV18; cdr3_aa: ASSLGQTTYNEQF
v_call: TRBV29-1; cdr3_aa: SVTGTGQNNEQF
v_call: TRBV4-2; cdr3_aa: ASSQVLGYYEQY
v_call: TRBV6-1; cdr3_aa: ASKLFSNPNNEQF
v_call: TRBV5-6; cdr3_aa: ASSLPGTEAF
v_call: TRBV29-1; cdr3_aa: SVVVVVRGELF
v_call: TRBV20-1; cdr3_aa: SARFGVYEQY
v_call: TRBV12-3/TRBV12-4; cdr3_aa: ASSIFTDTQY